Following are 8 T cell receptor beta chains from one sample sequenced in a study of cytomegalovirus exposure and HLA in healthy donors. Sequenced by immunoSEQ multiplex PCR; TCRdb stores in-frame clones only, minus some. Of more than 75,000 clones listed, 90% to 95% are singletons. The sequenced material came from PBMCs. Receptors were obtained from a man between 18 and 29 years old in good health and CMV-seronegative.

The V and J genes are TRBV6-5 and TRBJ1-4; D ambiguous. CDR1 is MNHEY, CDR2 SVGAGI, per germline. V lost 0 bases to trimming and J lost 8 bases, with 7 bases between them. The CDR3 contains 13 residues. The CDR3 nucleotides read TGTGCCAGCAGTTACTCGAGGAAGGAAAAACTGTTTTTT. It yields the protein CASSYSRKEKLFF.

This rearrangement joins TRBV4-1 to TRBJ2-7, with D possibly being TRBD1 (5 bases). Trimming removed 1 base at V and 3 bases at J, with 10 bases between. CDR3 size: 14 residues. In germline, CDR1 is MGHRA, CDR2 YSYEKL. CDR3 DNA sequence: TGCGCCAGCAGCCAAGGCCCAGGGCTCTACGAGCAGTACTTC. Translation: CASSQGPGLYEQYF.

This chain links TRBV7-9 with TRBJ1-1; D is unresolved. The germline gives CDR1 SEHNR, CDR2 FQNEAQ (reference sequence). The germline V and J ends were trimmed by 8 bases and 1 base, with 14 bases remaining between them. The CDR3 loop spans 14 amino acids. The CDR3 sequence is CASLFTAPNTEAFF. CDR3 DNA: TGTGCCAGCCTATTCACCGCCCCGAACACTGAAGCTTTCTTT.

This sequence joins TRBV6-4 and TRBJ1-1; no definite D call. V gave up 1 base and J gave up 1 base, with 4 bases separating them. The CDR3 has 13 residues. Germline V gene lookup returns CDR1 MRHNA and CDR2 SNTAGT. Here the CDR3 reads CASSDWANTEAFF. The CDR3 DNA sequence: TGTGCCAGCAGTGACTGGGCGAACACTGAAGCTTTCTTT.

The chain couples TRBV7-9 to TRBJ2-1; 7 bases map to TRBD2. The CDR3 sequence is 17 residues long. Germline trimming cut 0 bases from V and 5 bases from J; bases unmatched to any gene: 10. The V gene's germline CDR1 is SEHNR and CDR2 FQNEAQ (reference sequence). Here the CDR3 DNA reads TGTGCCAGCAGCTTAGCGCTAACGGGACTAAATCACAATGAGCAGTTCTTC. As protein: CASSLALTGLNHNEQFF.

The rearrangement links TRBV2 to TRBJ1-1; the match to TRBD1 covers 10 bases. In germline, CDR1 is SNHLY, CDR2 FYNNEI. With 4 bases clipped from V and 8 bases from J, the junction kept 10 bases outside the gene matches. The CDR3 loop spans 15 amino acids. The CDR3 reads CASSGSIGGQGEAFF. CDR3 nucleotide sequence: TGTGCCAGCAGTGGGTCCATCGGGGGACAGGGGGAAGCTTTCTTT.

This clone was picked up one time. The chain carries TRBV5-4 and TRBJ2-1, with 9 bases fitting TRBD2. CDR3 length: 17 residues. Germline lookup yields CDR1 SGHNT and CDR2 YYREEE (reference sequence). V dropped 3 bases and J dropped 0; count of bases not matched to a gene: 7. The CDR3 DNA reads as TGTGCCAGCAGCTCCGGGACTAGCCGAAACTCCTACAATGAGCAGTTCTTC. Translated: CASSSGTSRNSYNEQFF.

The chain has TRBV19 and TRBJ1-4; 8 bases align to TRBD1. The trim removed 7 bases at V and 6 bases at J, leaving 7 bases unmatched. The length of the CDR3 is 14 residues. CDR1 is LNHDA, CDR2 SQIVND, per germline (reference sequence). This CDR3 reads CASNPTGEDEKLFF. The CDR3 nucleotides are TGTGCCAGTAACCCGACAGGGGAGGATGAAAAACTGTTTTTT.